This note documents a single TCR beta chain sequence. Its antigen is unknown. No much larger clonotype is one base removed from it; base qualities were not supplied. The CDR1 and CDR2 encoded by the germline V gene are SGHRS and YFSETQ. Cut back by 0 bases and 1 base, the V and J ends lie 7 bases apart. Including cysteine and phenylalanine, the CDR3 has 14 amino acids. Just the 42-base CDR3 DNA is kept, in frame starting at base 1. Whole blood was collected in K2EDTA tubes by collaborating institutions according to the institutions' own protocols. For TCRbeta analysis, collaborator samples were shipped as frozen whole blood, as isolated PBMCs, or as DNA extracted from either sample type. TCRbeta CDR3 regions were amplified from genomic DNA using the immunoSEQ Assay, a bias-controlled multiplex PCR. As for the original processing: Nucleated cell counts per sample were estimated from amplification of reference gene primers within the assay. To quantify the absolute abundance of each unique TCRbeta CDR3 rearrangement, sequence reads were collapsed and filtered. Productive Simpson clonality was computed per sample as the square root of Simpson's diversity index over productive rearrangements. Not all clones reach the TCRdb copy of this immuneACCESS table, which keeps in-frame sequences only. Checked studies attribute under half of the gap to unresolved V genes and leave the rest unexplained. V, J and clone size are taken as reported in that table, and D and trimming were inferred from the DNA itself. In all, the sample holds about 140,000 clones, and over 65% of those were seen once. Jointly, the top ten make up approximately 4.5% of the sample.

This sample was taken from a study of blood T cell repertoires in COVID-19 (TCRdb year 2020). With regard to the full study: Samples covering the acute and convalescent phases of COVID-19 were provided by collaborators in the United States, Italy and Spain. The prospective study material was composed of cDNA or gDNA derived from T cells, B-cell-depleted T cells, or PBMCs. Nearly every sample came with metadata listing a de-identified subject ID, COVID-19 status, age in years and sex. A freely available public database, intended as a resource for researchers studying the immune response to SARS-CoV-2, is where the repertoires were released. Subjects who had been exposed to COVID-19, were actively infected with it, or had recovered from it provided the deeply sampled blood TCRbeta repertoires that made up the dataset. Where HLA class I and class II types were available, the types were taken from metadata supplied by the sample provider, not from assay-based typing. Samples were obtained from the ongoing ImmuneRACE study (first 160 participants) and from about 1,300 subjects provided by 6 global collaborators.

Study-level results and caveats: The amount of clinical and demographic metadata varied by source and participant and was provided uncurated.

The sample consisted of peripheral blood. The sequence was collected from a woman older than 75 with active or convalescent COVID-19. The receptor chain draws on TRBV5-1 and TRBJ1-1; the D gene lacks a confident call. In nucleotide form, the sequence is TGCGCCAGCAGCTTGGATCCCGGGAACACTGAAGCTTTCTTT. Translated, it reads CASSLDPGNTEAFF.